What follows are 13 T cell receptor beta chains derived from one specimen sequenced in a study of blood T cell repertoires in COVID-19. Sequencing was performed with immunoSEQ multiplex PCR; in TCRdb, only in-frame clones are kept and a portion is missing. In the table there are approximately 250,000 clones, around 86% of which are singletons. The sample was peripheral blood. These receptors were collected from a man between 35 and 55 years old with active or convalescent COVID-19.

At least ten counts were recorded for this clone. The rearrangement links TRBV6-6 to TRBJ2-1, with 9 bases lining up with TRBD2. The CDR3 has 14 residues. J gave up 7 bases and V 5 bases, and 6 bases lay outside the gene matches. CDR1 MNHNY and CDR2 SVGAGI come from the germline V gene (reference sequence). CDR3 sequence reads: CASSPGLAQNEQFF. CDR3 DNA: TGTGCCAGCAGTCCGGGACTAGCCCAAAATGAGCAGTTCTTC.

This chain joins TRBV2 and TRBJ2-3; 11 bases align to TRBD2. This CDR3 is built from 13 residues. Losses at the gene ends were 6 bases for V and 6 bases for J; bases not matched to a gene: 2. Germline CDR1 reads SNHLY; CDR2 reads FYNNEI. In nucleotides, the CDR3 is TGTGCCAGCAGACTAGCGGGAGCCGATACGCAGTATTTT. It translates to CASRLAGADTQYF. The entire variable domain, with the rest obtained from reference TRBV2 and TRBJ2-3, is as follows: EPEVTQTPSHQVTQMGQEVILRCVPISNHLYFYWYRQILGQKVEFLVSFYNNEISEKSEIFDDQFSVERPDGSNFTLKIRSTKLEDSAMYFCASRLAGADTQYFGPGTRLTVL.

The chain combines TRBV13 with TRBJ2-2; 13 bases map to TRBD2. There are 17 residues in the CDR3. The V gene's germline CDR1 is PRHDT and CDR2 FYEKMQ (reference sequence). V was clipped by 4 bases and J by 7 bases; unmatched bases: 9. The CDR3 DNA sequence: TGTGCCAGCAGCTCCGGGACTAGCGGGAAATTAAACGGGGAGCTGTTTTTT. The encoded protein is CASSSGTSGKLNGELFF.

V usage is TRBV6-5 and J usage is TRBJ2-3; 10 bases are shared with TRBD1. The CDR3 has 16 amino acids. Germline assignment: CDR1 MNHEY and CDR2 SVGAGI. V was clipped by 4 bases and J by 4 bases; unmatched bases: 8. The CDR3 bases are TGTGCCAGCAGTTCGGCGGGACAGGGGATCTCAGATACGCAGTATTTT. As protein: CASSSAGQGISDTQYF.

The count of this clone is one. This rearrangement joins TRBV27 to TRBJ2-3; 8 positions agree with TRBD2. Germline trimming cut 6 bases from V and 6 bases from J; bases unmatched to any gene: 8. The germline V gene encodes CDR1 MNHEY and CDR2 SMNVEV (reference sequence). The CDR3 contains 14 residues. The DNA of the CDR3 is TGTGCCAGCAGCCCCAGCGGGAGTTCCGATACGCAGTATTTT. Amino acid sequence: CASSPSGSSDTQYF.

The chain has TRBV7-9 and TRBJ2-2, with 9 positions matching TRBD1. Germline CDR1 SEHNR, CDR2 FQNEAQ (reference sequence). V lost 3 bases to trimming and J lost 4 bases; unmatched junction nucleotides: 3. The CDR3 has 15 amino acids. This CDR3 is CASSLGQGGTGELFF. As DNA, the CDR3 is TGTGCCAGCAGCTTGGGACAGGGAGGCACCGGGGAGCTGTTTTTT.

V gene TRBV11-3 combines with J gene TRBJ2-3; 7 nucleotides agree with TRBD2. Germline V CDR1 and CDR2: SGHNT, YENEEA. This CDR3 is 16 amino acids long. With 1 base clipped from V and 1 base from J, the junction kept 5 bases outside the gene matches. The CDR3 nucleotides read TGTGCCAGCAGCTTAGGGGGCGGACTAGGCACAGATACGCAGTATTTT. This codes for CASSLGGGLGTDTQYF.

The chain employs TRBV6-1 and TRBJ2-3, with TRBD2 matching over 14 bases. Germline values: CDR1 MNHNS, CDR2 SASEGT. This CDR3 contains 19 residues. V lost 4 bases, J lost 3 bases, and 12 bases stayed unmatched. Here the CDR3 reads CASSALGLAGATLTDTQYF. The CDR3, as DNA: TGTGCCAGCAGTGCCCTGGGACTAGCGGGAGCTACTTTAACAGATACGCAGTATTTT.

The chain has TRBV7-9 and TRBJ2-3; 10 bases are shared with TRBD2. CDR1 is SEHNR and CDR2 is FQNEAQ in the germline V gene (reference sequence). This CDR3 contains 16 residues. V shed 4 bases, J shed 4 bases, and the junction held 8 bases outside the gene matches. The CDR3 protein is CASSSPTSGTADTQYF. The CDR3 nucleotides read TGTGCCAGCAGCTCTCCAACTAGCGGGACGGCAGATACGCAGTATTTT.

The V call is TRBV3-1 (or the pseudogene TRBV3-2), the J call TRBJ2-7; 15 positions match TRBD2. Germline CDR1 is LGHDT and CDR2 is YNNKEL (reference sequence). Trimming cost V 5 bases and J 7 bases; bases outside gene matches: 9. This CDR3 has 16 residues. CDR3: CASSVGLAGGSWEQYF. For the CDR3, the DNA is TGTGCCAGCAGCGTGGGACTAGCGGGAGGAAGCTGGGAGCAGTACTTC.

This chain connects TRBV11-2 to TRBJ2-5, with 11 bases aligning to TRBD2. Unmatched junction bases numbered 9, after V lost 7 bases and J lost 5 bases. Germline V gives CDR1 SGHAT, CDR2 FQNNGV. This CDR3 has 15 residues. Here the CDR3 reads CASKALAGVLETQYF. The CDR3, as DNA: TGTGCCAGCAAGGCACTAGCGGGAGTTTTGGAGACCCAGTACTTC.

This rearrangement joins TRBV13 to TRBJ2-1; D may be TRBD2 (5 bases). Per germline, CDR1 PRHDT and CDR2 FYEKMQ (reference sequence). V lost 5 bases and J lost 0, with 14 bases in between. The CDR3 contains 16 residues. DNA for the CDR3: TGTGCCAGCAGCGCAAATAGCGAGAGCTCCTACAATGAGCAGTTCTTC. Protein product: CASSANSESSYNEQFF.

This clone was seen once. CDR3 sequence: CASSFRRNTEAFF. The DNA for the CDR3 is TGTGCCAGCAGTTTTAGAAGGAACACTGAAGCTTTCTTT. The gene calls are TRBV12-3 or TRBV12-4 and TRBJ1-1; D is ambiguous. V gave up 3 bases and J gave up 1 base, with 6 bases separating them. This CDR3 comprises 13 residues.